In its sample, the clone carrying this T cell receptor (beta chain) was seen many times. What it binds is unknown. These data come from a study of Graves' ophthalmopathy and Graves' hyperthyroidism. CDR1 SGHAT and CDR2 FQNNGV come from the germline V gene. CDR3 length equals 17 residues. After removal of 2 bases from V and 3 bases from J, the junction contained 7 bases not matched to a gene. People with hyperthyroidism were aged 18 to 65 and newly diagnosed, under 2 months' duration. Study-wide results and limits: Most expanded thyroid clonotypes above 0.001 frequency also appeared in blood. Sensitivity reached 70.59% and specificity about 73% when the model predicted ophthalmopathy progression.

Researchers took RNA transcripts and amplified TCR beta CDR3 regions from them. HTBI primers served in a first-round RT-PCR, which a second-round multiplex PCR followed. One entry per CDR3 protein results from TCRdb running MiXCR on the multiplex PCR reads. The data contain 300,000 to 450,000 distinct CDR3 sequences, about 17% of them singletons. V is TRBV11-2 and J is TRBJ2-7; 13 nucleotides match TRBD2. The receptor was isolated from an adult woman with stable Graves' hyperthyroidism. Source material: peripheral blood. The DNA for the CDR3 is TGTGCCAGCAGCTTACTGGGACTAGCGGGAAGGTTCTACGAGCAGTACTTC. Amino acid sequence: CASSLLGLAGRFYEQYF.